This entry is about one T cell receptor (beta chain). Its antigen is not known. The entry originates in a study of T cells in Graves' hyperthyroidism and ophthalmopathy. Study at large: Before treatment of any kind, peripheral blood was taken at initial diagnosis. The study's findings and limits: For ophthalmopathy, model prediction preceded onset by a median around six months. Blood also carried most thyroid clonotypes expanded above 0.001.

Amplified regions were TCR beta CDR3 sequences from RNA transcripts. Researchers ran a first-round RT-PCR on the TCR CDR3 using the HTBI primer set. MiXCR was run by TCRdb on the multiplex PCR reads, yielding one entry per CDR3 protein. The table shows some 460,000 distinct CDR3 sequences, with 15% to 19% occurring only once. Thyroid ultrasound and orbital computed tomography, with clinical symptoms and serum thyroxine and TRAb, informed diagnoses. Germline values: CDR1 SGHRS, CDR2 YFSETQ. This CDR3 spans 14 amino acids. V lost 4 bases and J lost 3; bases outside the gene matches: 6. The source of this sequence is a woman aged 18-35 years with Graves' hyperthyroidism. The chain is built from TRBV5-1 and TRBJ2-5, with 7 bases aligning to TRBD2. The sample was blood. The CDR3: CASSRAGEKETQYF. The DNA of the CDR3 is TGCGCCAGCAGCCGCGCGGGGGAAAAAGAGACCCAGTACTTC.